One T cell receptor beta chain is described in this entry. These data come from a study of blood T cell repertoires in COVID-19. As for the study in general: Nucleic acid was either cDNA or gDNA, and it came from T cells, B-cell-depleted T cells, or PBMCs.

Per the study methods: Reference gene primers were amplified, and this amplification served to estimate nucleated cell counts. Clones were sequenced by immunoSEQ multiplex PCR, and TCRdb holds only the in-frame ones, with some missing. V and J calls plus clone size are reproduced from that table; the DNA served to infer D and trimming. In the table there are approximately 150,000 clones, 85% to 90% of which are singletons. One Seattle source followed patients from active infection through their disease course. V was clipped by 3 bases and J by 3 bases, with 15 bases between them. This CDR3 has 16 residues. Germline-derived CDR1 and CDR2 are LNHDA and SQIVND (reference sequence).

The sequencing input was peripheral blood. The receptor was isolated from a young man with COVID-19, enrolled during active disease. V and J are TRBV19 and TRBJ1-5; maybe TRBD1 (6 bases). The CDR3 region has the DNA TGTGCCAGTAGTATTTGGCGGGGGGCCATCAATCAGCCCCAGCATTTT. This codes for CASSIWRGAINQPQHF. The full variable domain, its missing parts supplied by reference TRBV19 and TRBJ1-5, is DGGITQSPKYLFRKEGQNVTLSCEQNLNHDAMYWYRQDPGQGLRLIYYSQIVNDFQKGDIAEGYSVSREKKESFPLTVTSAQKNPTAFYLCASSIWRGAINQPQHFGDGTRLSIL.